This TCR beta chain is drawn from a study of T-cell reconstitution after alpha-beta-depleted transplantation in children (dated by TCRdb to 2016 to 2018). Background on the whole study: Using TCR repertoire profiling, the study followed T-cell immune reconstitution in a quantitative way in children after TCRalphabeta/CD19-depleted allogeneic hematopoietic cell transplantation.

Receptor amplification or capture employed PCR. Instrument on record: Illumina HiSeq 2500. To normalize quantification of the TCRbeta repertoire, the TCR libraries were built with molecular barcoding that relied on unique molecular identifiers. The raw public data were reprocessed by TCRdb itself: fastp quality trimming at Q25, MiXCR clonotype calling, in-frame beta chains only. Records with the same CDR3 protein are collapsed into one entry carrying the most frequent genes and DNA. This sample holds approximately 650,000 distinct CDR3 sequences; about an eighth were observed only once. Together, the top ten hold around 0.8% of the sample. Taken with the paper, the label for treatment or condition translates to: allogeneic hematopoietic cell transplantation with graft depleted of TCRalphabeta T cells and CD19 B cells. TCRalphabeta/CD19-depleted allogeneic hematopoietic cell grafts were given to the transplant recipients, all of whom were children.

Overall study results and their limits: Over the following months the frequencies of hyperexpanded clones went down, and after one year T-cell counts and TCRbeta diversity were mostly credited to newly produced T cells. About two months after transplant, the apparently early recovery of alphabetaT-cell counts reportedly depended on just several hundred clones that had expanded rapidly and came from non-depleted graft cells. In some patients, the high TCRbeta diversity seen at day 60 was put down to recipient T cells and intrathymic progenitors that had survived conditioning.

From its cysteine to its phenylalanine, the CDR3 spans 16 amino acids. Only CDR3 DNA remains: 48 bases, in frame from the first base. The germline V gene supplies CDR1 ENHRY and CDR2 SYGVKD. From V the trimming removes 4 bases and from J it removes 5 bases, while the gene matches leave 6 bases of the junction unaccounted for. This clonotype was seen repeatedly, ten times or more. Its cognate antigen has yet to be identified. No base qualities exist here, and no much larger clone lies one base off it. Here the chain combines TRBV10-3 and TRBJ2-3, and TRBD2 matches 13 of the central bases. The specimen comprised PBMCs, sampled before TCRalphabeta/CD19-depleted stem cell transplant. This receptor was taken from a girl aged 2-15 years with congenital amegakaryocytic thrombocytopenia, due to receive a stem cell transplant. The DNA reads as follows: TGTGCCATCAGTGGACGGACTAGCGGGAGTGAAGATACGCAGTATTTT. Translated, this gives CAISGRTSGSEDTQYF.